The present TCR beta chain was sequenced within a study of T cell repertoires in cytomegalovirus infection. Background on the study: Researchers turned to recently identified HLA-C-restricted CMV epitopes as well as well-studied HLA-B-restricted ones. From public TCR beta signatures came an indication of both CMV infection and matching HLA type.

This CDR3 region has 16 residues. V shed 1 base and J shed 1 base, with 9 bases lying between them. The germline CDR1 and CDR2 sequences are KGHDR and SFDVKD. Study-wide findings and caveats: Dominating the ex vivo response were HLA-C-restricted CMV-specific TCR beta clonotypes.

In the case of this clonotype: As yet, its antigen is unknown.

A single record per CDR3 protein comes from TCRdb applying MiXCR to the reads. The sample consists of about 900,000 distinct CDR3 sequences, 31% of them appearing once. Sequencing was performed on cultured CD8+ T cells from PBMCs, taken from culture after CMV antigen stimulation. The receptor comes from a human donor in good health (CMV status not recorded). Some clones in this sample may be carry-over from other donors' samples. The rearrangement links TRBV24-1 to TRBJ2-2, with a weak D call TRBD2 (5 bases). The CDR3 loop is CATSDFNGENTGELFF. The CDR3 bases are TGTGCCACCAGTGATTTCAACGGGGAGAACACCGGGGAGCTGTTTTTT.